This TCR beta chain was sequenced during a study of CD8+ T cells in alopecia areata listed by TCRdb under 2018. Turning to the overall study: Treated patients were enrolled in an open-label pilot trial of oral tofacitinib, 5 to 10 mg twice daily, for moderate-to-severe alopecia areata. To study T cell clonal expansion in alopecia areata, the researchers applied high-throughput TCRbeta sequencing to both the C3H/HeJ mouse model and human patients. Scalp tissue and sorted CD4+ and CD8+ peripheral blood T cells from patchy and totalis/universalis alopecia areata patients and from healthy controls were covered by human TCRbeta sequencing. Patients on tofacitinib were biopsied at baseline and after 4 and 24 weeks of treatment, and several of the patients also had a later scalp biopsy. Amplification of TCRbeta CDR3 regions was done by immunoSEQ multiplex PCR using 35 Vbeta forward primers and 13 Jbeta reverse primers. Scalp clonality was compared among normal scalp (n=4), patchy alopecia areata scalp (n=8), and alopecia totalis/universalis scalp (n=8). The SALT score, which quantifies the percentage of affected scalp surface area, was used to measure disease severity in treated patients. RNA was obtained with the PAXgene miRNA kit for fixed scalp, the miRNeasy kit for PBMCs, and the RNeasy kit for mouse skin. Tofacitinib was given for 6 to 18 months, followed by 6 months of follow-up off drug to assess delayed response and recurrence. Overall study results and their limits: Many expanded lesional clones were found to persist in scalp and blood during tofacitinib treatment, and relapse after treatment cessation may be partly explained by this persistence. TCR sequences shared between patients were less clear than in mice, possibly partly because of HLA diversity in the patient population. Tofacitinib significantly lowered scalp clonality and the number of expanded CD8+ clones among the top 100 scalp clones. Scalp TCR repertoire analysis is complicated because resident alphabeta T cells in normal human skin are also sequenced, whereas mouse skin is dominated by gammadelta T cells. Because the treated cohort was small and had just a single nonresponder, larger studies are needed to establish links between baseline CD8+ expansion and response. Compared with normal scalp, lesional scalp had higher clonality and more expanded CD8+ clones, particularly in alopecia totalis/universalis, a pattern that suggests antigenic drive.

About this clone: The antigen it recognizes is unknown. One base away there is no much larger clone; base qualities are not given.

Via the germline V gene, CDR1 is SQVTM and CDR2 ANQGSEA. The CDR3 contains 12 residues, cysteine and phenylalanine counted. Only the CDR3 part of the read is kept: 36 bases, read in frame from the first base. Library construction relied on the immunoSEQ multiplex PCR assay. For TCR sequencing, RNA was extracted from every sample and reverse transcribed into cDNA to serve as template. SuperScript III was used to make first-strand cDNA, primed with a 2:1 mix of oligo-dT and random hexamers. A synthetic immune receptor repertoire was used to assess amplification bias, and residual bias was removed computationally. The original pipeline was this. Raw reads were preprocessed to remove errors, and CDR3 was defined by IMGT conventions from the conserved cysteine to phenylalanine. Clonality was calculated as 1 minus Shannon entropy normalized by log2 of the number of productive unique TCRs. CD4 or CD8 identity of scalp clones was inferred by cross-referencing scalp TCRbeta sequences with sorted blood CD4 and CD8 repertoires. What TCRdb holds here is the immuneACCESS table cut down to in-frame rearrangements. Part of the clones is not present; checked against another copy, under half of the missing clones reflect an unresolved V gene, and the others are unexplained. V and J calls and clone size come straight from that table; D and trimming were deduced from the DNA. The sample has 150,000 to 200,000 clones on record, around 59% of them singletons. Of the sample, 12% to 15% falls within the top ten clones.

Per the publication, the time point label means: about 25 weeks on oral tofacitinib. Sample treatment or condition, as interpreted from the label and publication: oral pan-JAK inhibitor, 5-10 mg twice daily. Peripheral blood and lesional scalp punch biopsies were obtained from patients with alopecia areata. After PBMCs were isolated by density centrifugation and stained for CD3, CD4 and CD8, a FACSAria was used to sort CD4+ and CD8+ T cells. This clonotype was obtained from a human donor with alopecia areata. Sequenced here: CD4+ T cells sorted from blood, sampled at week 24, from a patient treated with tofacitinib. Recombination linked TRBV29-1 to TRBJ2-5, and 7 junctional nucleotides match TRBD1. The CDR3 protein sequence reads: CSGTHRGETQYF. In nucleotide form, the sequence is TGCAGTGGGACCCACAGGGGAGAGACCCAGTACTTC.